This T cell receptor (beta chain) comes out of a study of radiotherapy plus CTLA-4 blockade in lung cancer. Overall study context: Objective responses were observed in around 17% of patients, and disease control was achieved by approximately 30%. Study-level results: Strongest reported response predictors: early blood clone changes and post-radiation interferon-beta. Blood TCR clones of tumor origin expanded after radiotherapy plus ipilimumab.

The repertoire was sequenced with immunoSEQ multiplex PCR; TCRdb's copy has only in-frame clones and lacks some. The table includes tens of thousands of clones, approximately 80% detected once. Alongside CTLA-4 blockade with ipilimumab, patients with chemo-refractory metastatic non-small-cell lung cancer received focal radiation. With respect to this clone: Antigen specificity is unknown.

The CDR3 runs 14 residues. Germline assignment: CDR1 SGHTA and CDR2 FQGNSA. V lost 7 bases, J lost 5 bases, and 17 bases lay in between. The chain recombines TRBV7-2 with TRBJ1-1; D gene ambiguous. This TCR came from a human donor with non-small cell lung cancer who had a complete response to radiotherapy plus ipilimumab. Specimen: peripheral blood, collected from a patient treated with radiotherapy plus ipilimumab. The CDR3 nucleotides read TGTGCCAGCAACCTGGTAGGGAGAGGGACTGAAGCTTTCTTT. Translating it yields CASNLVGRGTEAFF.